This T cell receptor (beta chain) is drawn from a study of Graves' ophthalmopathy and Graves' hyperthyroidism. This clonotype was seen many times. V lost 1 base and J 4 bases, leaving 13 bases between the germline ends. Germline V CDR1 and CDR2: SGHVS, FQNEAQ. The CDR3 runs to 16 residues. Using RNA transcripts, the TCR beta CDR3 regions were amplified. First-round RT-PCR used HTBI primers; second-round multiplex PCR followed. TCRdb independently ran MiXCR on the multiplex PCR reads; one entry per CDR3 protein. The sample has under 350,000 distinct CDR3 sequences, 15% to 20% seen once. The origin of this receptor is an adult man with Graves' ophthalmopathy. The sample consisted of peripheral blood. This chain uses TRBV7-8 with TRBJ2-2; D perhaps matches TRBD1 (6 bases). Here the CDR3 DNA reads TGTGCCAGCAGCTTAGTTCCGGGGACACCCACCGGGGAGCTGTTTTTT. It encodes CASSLVPGTPTGELFF.